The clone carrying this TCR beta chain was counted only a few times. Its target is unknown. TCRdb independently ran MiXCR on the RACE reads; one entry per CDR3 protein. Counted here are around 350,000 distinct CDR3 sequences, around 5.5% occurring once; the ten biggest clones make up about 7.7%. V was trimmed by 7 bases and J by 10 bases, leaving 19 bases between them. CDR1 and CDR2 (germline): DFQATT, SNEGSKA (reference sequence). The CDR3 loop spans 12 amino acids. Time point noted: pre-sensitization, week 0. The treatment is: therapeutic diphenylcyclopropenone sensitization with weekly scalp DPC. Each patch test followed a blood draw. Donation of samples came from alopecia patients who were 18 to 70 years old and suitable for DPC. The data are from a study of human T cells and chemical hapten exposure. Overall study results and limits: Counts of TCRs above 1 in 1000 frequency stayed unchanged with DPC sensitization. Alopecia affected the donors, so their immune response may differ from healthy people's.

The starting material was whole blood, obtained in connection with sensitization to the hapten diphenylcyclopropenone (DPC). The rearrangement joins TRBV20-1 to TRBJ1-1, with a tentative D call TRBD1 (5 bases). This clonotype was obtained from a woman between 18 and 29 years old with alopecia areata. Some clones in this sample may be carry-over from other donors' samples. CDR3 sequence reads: CSVPGLRRGAFF. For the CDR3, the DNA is TGCAGTGTCCCGGGACTCAGGAGGGGAGCTTTCTTT.